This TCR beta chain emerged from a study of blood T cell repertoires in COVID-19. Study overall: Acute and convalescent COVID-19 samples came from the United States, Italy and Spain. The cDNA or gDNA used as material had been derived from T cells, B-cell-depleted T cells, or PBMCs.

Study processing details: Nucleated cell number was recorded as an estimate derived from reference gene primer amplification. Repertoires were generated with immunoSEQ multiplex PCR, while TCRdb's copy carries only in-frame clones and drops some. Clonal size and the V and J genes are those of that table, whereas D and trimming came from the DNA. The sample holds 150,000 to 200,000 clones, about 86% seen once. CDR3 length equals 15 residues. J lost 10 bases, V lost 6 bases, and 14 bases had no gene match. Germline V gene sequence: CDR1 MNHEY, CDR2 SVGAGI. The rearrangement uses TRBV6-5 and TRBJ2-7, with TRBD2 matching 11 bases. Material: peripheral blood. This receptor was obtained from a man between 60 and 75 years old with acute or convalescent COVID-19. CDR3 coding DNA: TGTGCCAGCAGGGAGGGAGTTACTAGCGGGAGAGAACAGTACTTC. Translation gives CASREGVTSGREQYF.